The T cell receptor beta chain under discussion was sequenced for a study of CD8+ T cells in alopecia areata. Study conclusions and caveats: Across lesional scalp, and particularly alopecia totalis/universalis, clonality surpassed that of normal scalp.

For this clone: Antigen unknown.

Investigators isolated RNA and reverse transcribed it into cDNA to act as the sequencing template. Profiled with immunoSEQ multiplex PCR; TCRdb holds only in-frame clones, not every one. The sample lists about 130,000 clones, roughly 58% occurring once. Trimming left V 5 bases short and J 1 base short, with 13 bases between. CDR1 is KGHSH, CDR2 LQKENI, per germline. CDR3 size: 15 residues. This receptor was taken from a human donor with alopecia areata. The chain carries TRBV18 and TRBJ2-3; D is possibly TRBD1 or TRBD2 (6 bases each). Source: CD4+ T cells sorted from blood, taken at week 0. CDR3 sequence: CASSINREGTDTQYF. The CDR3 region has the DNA TGTGCCAGCTCAATTAACAGGGAGGGCACAGATACGCAGTATTTT.